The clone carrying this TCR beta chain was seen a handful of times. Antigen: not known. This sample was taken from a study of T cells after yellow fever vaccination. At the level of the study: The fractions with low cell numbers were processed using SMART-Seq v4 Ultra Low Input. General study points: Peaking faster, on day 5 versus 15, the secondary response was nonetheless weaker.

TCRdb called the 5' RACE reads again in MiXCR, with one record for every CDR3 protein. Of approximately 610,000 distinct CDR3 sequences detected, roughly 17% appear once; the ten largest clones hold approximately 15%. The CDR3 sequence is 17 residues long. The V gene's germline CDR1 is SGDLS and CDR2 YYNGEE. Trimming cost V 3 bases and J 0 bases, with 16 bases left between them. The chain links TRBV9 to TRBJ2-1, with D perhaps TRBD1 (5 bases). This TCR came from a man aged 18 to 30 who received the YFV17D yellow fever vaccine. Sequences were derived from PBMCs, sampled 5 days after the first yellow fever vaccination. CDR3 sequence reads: CASSASHRGSSYNEQFF. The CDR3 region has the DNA TGTGCCAGCAGCGCCTCTCATAGGGGCAGCTCCTACAATGAGCAGTTCTTC.